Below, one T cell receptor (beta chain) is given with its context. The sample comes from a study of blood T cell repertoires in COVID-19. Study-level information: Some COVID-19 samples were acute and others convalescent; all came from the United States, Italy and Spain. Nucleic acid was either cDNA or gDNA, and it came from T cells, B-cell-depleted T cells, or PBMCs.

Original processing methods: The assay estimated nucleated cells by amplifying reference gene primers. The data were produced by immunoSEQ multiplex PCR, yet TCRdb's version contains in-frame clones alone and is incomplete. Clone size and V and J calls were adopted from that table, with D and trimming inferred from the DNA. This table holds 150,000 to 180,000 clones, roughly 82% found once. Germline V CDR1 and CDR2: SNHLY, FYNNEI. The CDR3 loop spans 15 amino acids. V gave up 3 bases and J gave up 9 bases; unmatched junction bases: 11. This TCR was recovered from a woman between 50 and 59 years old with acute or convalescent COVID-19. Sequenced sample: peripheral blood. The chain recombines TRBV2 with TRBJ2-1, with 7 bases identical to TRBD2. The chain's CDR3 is CASSEVWSSGSEQFF. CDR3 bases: TGTGCCAGCAGTGAGGTCTGGTCTAGCGGCAGTGAGCAGTTCTTC.